A selection of T cell receptor beta chains follows, all from one sample in a study of CD8+ T cells in alopecia areata. Sequencing used immunoSEQ multiplex PCR; TCRdb keeps in-frame clones, though not all of them. The sample holds 150,000 or so clones, about 72% seen once. The material was CD8+ T cells sorted from blood, obtained at week 0. The source is a human donor with alopecia areata. Both conserved end residues are part of each CDR3. D genes are given only for firm matches. A row's size may be missing; if present it is once, few, many or a size class.

>TRBJ1-2|TRBV19|.|.|12
CATQDINYGYTF
TGTGCCACCCAAGACATTAACTATGGCTACACCTTC
>TRBJ2-6|TRBV7-9|.|.|19
CASSFRAPITLSGANVLTF
TGTGCCAGCAGCTTTCGGGCACCAATAACTCTTTCTGGGGCCAACGTCCTGACTTTC
>TRBJ2-2|TRBV23-1|.|.|15
CASSLTGPNTGELFF
TGCGCCAGCAGTCTGACGGGGCCCAACACCGGGGAGCTGTTTTTT
>TRBJ2-7|TRBV5-1|.|.|14
CASSSDTVPYEQYF
TGCGCCAGCAGCTCAGACACCGTTCCCTACGAGCAGTACTTC
>TRBJ2-7|TRBV5-1|TRBD1|.|13
CASRGTGPYEQYF
TGCGCCAGCAGGGGGACAGGGCCATACGAGCAGTACTTC
>TRBJ2-7|TRBV2|.|.|11
CASIAGDEQYF
TGTGCCAGCATCGCTGGGGACGAGCAGTACTTC
>TRBJ1-4|TRBV4-1|.|.|14
CASSQASGQTALFF
TGCGCCAGCAGCCAGGCCTCCGGACAGACCGCACTGTTTTTT
>TRBJ1-1|TRBV11-2|.|.|11
CASSLVQPAFF
TGTGCCAGCAGCTTAGTACAACCGGCTTTCTTT
>TRBJ2-5|TRBV6-5|TRBD2|.|14
CASTSGGPGETQYF
TGTGCCAGCACTAGCGGAGGGCCCGGGGAGACCCAGTACTTC
>TRBJ2-1|TRBV5-6|.|.|14
CASSLGGGKNEQFF
TGTGCCAGCAGCTTGGGAGGGGGTAAAAATGAGCAGTTCTTC
>TRBJ2-2|TRBV5-6|.|.|12
CASSWGTGELFF
TGTGCCAGCAGCTGGGGAACCGGGGAGCTGTTTTTT
>TRBJ2-7|TRBV5-1|.|.|14
CASSLGQVSYEQYF
TGCGCCAGCAGCTTGGGTCAGGTCTCCTACGAGCAGTACTTC
>TRBJ2-3|TRBV19|.|.|15
CASRTLSDSRDTQYF
TGTGCCAGTAGAACTTTGTCGGATAGTAGAGATACGCAGTATTTT
>TRBJ2-7|TRBV5-1|TRBD1|few|13
CATRDRGTGEQYF
TGCGCCACTCGGGACAGGGGAACGGGCGAGCAGTACTTC
>TRBJ2-5|TRBV6-6|.|.|14
CASSSPGGAETQYF
TGTGCCAGCAGTTCCCCCGGGGGCGCGGAGACCCAGTACTTC
>TRBJ2-3|TRBV5-1|.|.|13
CASSDEMGDTQYF
TGCGCCAGCAGCGACGAAATGGGAGATACGCAGTATTTT
>TRBJ2-7|TRBV30|TRBD1|.|15
CAWSVPGTGLYEQYF
TGTGCCTGGAGTGTGCCTGGGACAGGGTTGTACGAGCAGTACTTC
>TRBJ1-1|TRBV29-1|.|few|14
CSVDLRGHNTEAFF
TGCAGCGTTGACCTAAGGGGACACAACACTGAAGCTTTCTTT
>TRBJ2-1|TRBV5-4|.|.|15
CASSLQGDPYNEQFF
TGTGCCAGCAGCTTACAGGGAGATCCCTACAATGAGCAGTTCTTC
>TRBJ2-1|TRBV29-1|TRBD2|.|12
CSLPGTSGGLLF
TGCAGCCTACCCGGGACTAGCGGGGGCCTCCTCTTC
>TRBJ2-4|TRBV7-9|.|.|13
CASSLEPGNIQYF
TGTGCCAGCAGCTTAGAGCCGGGAAACATTCAGTACTTC
>TRBJ1-4|TRBV30|.|.|14
CAWNPTSPNEKLFF
TGTGCCTGGAATCCCACCTCACCTAATGAAAAACTGTTTTTT
>TRBJ1-1|TRBV13|.|.|17
CASSPTLIRPKMTEAFF
TGTGCCAGCAGCCCAACCCTCATTAGACCCAAGATGACTGAAGCTTTCTTT
>TRBJ2-1|TRBV6-6|.|few|13
CASNHGQYNEQFF
TGTGCCAGCAACCATGGACAATACAATGAGCAGTTCTTC
>TRBJ1-4|TRBV29-1|.|few|12
CGSPGANEKLFF
TGCGGAAGCCCCGGGGCTAATGAAAAACTGTTTTTT
>TRBJ2-2|TRBV6-1|.|.|14
CATHYEPGDGELFF
TGTGCCACGCACTACGAACCCGGGGACGGGGAGCTGTTTTTT
>TRBJ1-5|TRBV27|.|few|14
CASSLSLNNQPQHF
TGTGCCAGCAGTTTATCCTTGAATAATCAGCCCCAGCATTTT
>TRBJ1-1|TRBV27|.|many|14
CASSWLGDYTEAFF
TGTGCCAGCAGTTGGTTAGGGGACTACACTGAAGCTTTCTTT
>TRBJ2-7|TRBV28|TRBD2|.|15
CASSAGLAGGYEQYF
TGTGCCAGCAGTGCGGGACTAGCGGGGGGTTACGAGCAGTACTTC
>TRBJ2-1|TRBV6-1|.|few|15
CASSETKGAYNEQFF
TGTGCCAGCAGTGAGACCAAAGGGGCCTACAATGAGCAGTTCTTC
>TRBJ2-6|TRBV2|.|.|17
CASKGGGFISGANVLTF
TGTGCCAGCAAAGGGGGAGGGTTCATCTCTGGGGCCAACGTCCTGACTTTC
>TRBJ1-4|TRBV7-8|.|.|15
CASSPSQGQGEKQFF
TGTGCCAGCAGCCCGAGCCAGGGCCAAGGGGAAAAACAGTTTTTT
>TRBJ1-1|TRBV2|.|.|15
CASRPTEGGGTEAFF
TGTGCCAGCAGACCCACCGAAGGAGGGGGAACTGAAGCTTTCTTT
>TRBJ2-5|TRBV7-9|TRBD2|.|14
CASFTPGGAETQYF
TGTGCCAGCTTCACCCCCGGGGGGGCAGAGACCCAGTACTTC
>TRBJ2-3|TRBV29-1|.|.|14
CSASRQGSADTQYF
TGCAGCGCCTCACGGCAGGGAAGTGCAGATACGCAGTATTTT
>TRBJ2-3|TRBV4-1|.|once|16
CASSQVGSGSADTQYF
TGCGCCAGCAGCCAAGTAGGTAGCGGCTCTGCAGATACGCAGTATTTT
>TRBJ2-1|TRBV6-5|TRBD1|.|15
CASSAGQGAYNEQFF
TGTGCCAGCAGTGCGGGACAGGGAGCGTACAATGAGCAGTTCTTC
>TRBJ1-4|TRBV28|.|few|13
CASSLLSTQKLFF
TGTGCCAGCAGTTTATTGAGTACACAAAAACTGTTTTTT
>TRBJ1-2|TRBV9|.|.|13
CASSVDSGNGYTF
TGTGCCAGCAGCGTAGATTCCGGGAATGGCTACACCTTC
>TRBJ2-7|TRBV30|.|.|13
CAWIDESSYEQYF
TGTGCCTGGATAGACGAGAGCTCCTACGAGCAGTACTTC
>TRBJ2-1|TRBV5-6|.|.|12
CASSSLAIEQFF
TGTGCCAGCAGCTCACTAGCAATAGAGCAGTTCTTC
>TRBJ2-7|TRBV19|TRBD2|few|13
CATQSGGLDEQYF
TGTGCCACCCAGTCGGGAGGACTGGATGAGCAGTACTTC
>TRBJ1-5|TRBV7-4|TRBD1|.|17
CASSSSSRTGPDQPQHF
TGTGCCAGCAGTTCCAGCAGCAGGACAGGCCCCGATCAGCCCCAGCATTTT
>TRBJ2-1|TRBV30|.|.|10
CAQVGPEQFF
TGTGCCCAAGTAGGGCCTGAGCAGTTCTTC
>TRBJ2-3|TRBV4-1|.|few|15
CASSQDLQGSDTQYF
TGCGCCAGCAGCCAAGATCTACAGGGATCGGATACGCAGTATTTT
>TRBJ1-5|TRBV2|TRBD1|few|15
CASRAGTGLSQPQHF
TGTGCCAGCAGGGCCGGGACAGGGTTAAGTCAGCCCCAGCATTTT
>TRBJ1-1|TRBV7-9|.|.|12
CASSLASGEAFF
TGTGCCAGCAGCTTAGCCAGTGGGGAAGCTTTCTTT
>TRBJ2-1|TRBV7-6|TRBD2|.|15
CASSLSGGARNEQFF
TGTGCCAGCAGCTTAAGCGGGGGGGCTCGCAATGAGCAGTTCTTC
>TRBJ1-4|TRBV6-1|.|.|17
CASSARTPRATNEKLFF
TGTGCCAGCAGTGCCCGGACCCCTCGGGCAACTAATGAAAAACTGTTTTTT
>TRBJ2-4|TRBV5-1|.|once|17
CASSLALGAAVKNIQYF
TGCGCCAGCAGCTTGGCTTTAGGGGCCGCGGTCAAAAACATTCAGTACTTC
>TRBJ2-7|TRBV4-2|.|.|15
CASSQVEGHSYEQYF
TGTGCCAGCAGCCAAGTGGAGGGCCACTCCTACGAGCAGTACTTC